The T cell receptor beta chain under discussion was sequenced for a study of shared clonotypes between healthy human individuals. Trimming took off 10 bases at V and 10 bases at J, with 11 bases between the two ends. The CDR3 has 10 residues. The germline V gene encodes CDR1 SEHNR and CDR2 FQNEAQ (reference sequence). Whole-study results and caveats: As a rule, naive subsets had a larger estimated richness than memory subsets.

To note about this clone: Its antigen is unidentified.

The repertoire was sequenced with immunoSEQ multiplex PCR; TCRdb's copy has only in-frame clones and lacks some. The table includes approximately 740,000 clones, 80% to 95% detected once. Positive CCR7 selection of CD45RO-negative cells yielded the naive CD8 cells, and terminally differentiated effector memory CD45RA+ cells were excluded. The donor population consisted of healthy HIV-negative adults with no recent acute infections or vaccinations. The chain is built from TRBV7-9 and TRBJ2-1; the D is unclear. This sequence was found in a man under 40 in good health. The sample taken for sequencing was naive CD8+ T cells sorted from blood. CDR3 bases: TGTGCCATGGGGTCAGGAGAGCAGTTCTTC. Protein: CAMGSGEQFF.